This T cell receptor (beta chain) stems from a study of Ad26.COV2.S vaccination and SARS-CoV-2 variants. Using immunoSEQ multiplex PCR, the repertoire was profiled, and TCRdb retains in-frame clones only, with some absent. Of about 680,000 clones listed, about 89% are singletons. The CDR3 is 13 residues long, counting both termini. Per the germline V gene, CDR1 is SGHDT and CDR2 is YYEEEE. Regarding this clone: No conserved phenylalanine or tryptophan is present at the end of the CDR3, so a read error is the likely explanation. The DNA is left out, because the CDR3 cannot be placed on it with certainty; the CDR3 is given as TCRdb lists it.

The treatment denotes: roughly 20 received Ad26.COV2.S at low or high dose, single or two shots; 5 received placebo; per-sample allocation not given. Following the first vaccine or placebo injection, samples were taken on day 63. The starting material was peripheral blood, obtained in a trial of Ad26.COV2.S vaccine versus placebo. The TCR originated in a person aged 18-65 years who received the Ad26.COV2.S COVID-19 vaccine or a placebo. The chain recombines TRBV5-6 with TRBJ1-2; the D call in the table, TRBD1, was not verified against the DNA. Here the CDR3 reads CASSLPGQEEPCS.